Given below is one TCR beta chain in context. The antigen remains undetermined. TCRdb re-called the 5' RACE reads; every CDR3 protein appears as one record, without DNA. The listing contains 440,000 or so distinct CDR3 sequences. The data were obtained in a study of monozygotic twins with inflammatory bowel disease. Study-level results: Telling apart the different T cell subtypes was not possible.

The length of the CDR3 is 16 residues. CDR1 is MNHNS and CDR2 is SASEGT in the germline V gene. Sequencing was carried out using blood. The sequence came from a human donor with ulcerative colitis or Crohn's disease, or a healthy co-twin of an affected twin (not recorded which). The chain has TRBV6-1 and TRBJ2-1; as DNA is missing, the TRBD2 call by TCRdb cannot be tested. CDR3 in amino acids: CASTKGLAGPFNEQFF.